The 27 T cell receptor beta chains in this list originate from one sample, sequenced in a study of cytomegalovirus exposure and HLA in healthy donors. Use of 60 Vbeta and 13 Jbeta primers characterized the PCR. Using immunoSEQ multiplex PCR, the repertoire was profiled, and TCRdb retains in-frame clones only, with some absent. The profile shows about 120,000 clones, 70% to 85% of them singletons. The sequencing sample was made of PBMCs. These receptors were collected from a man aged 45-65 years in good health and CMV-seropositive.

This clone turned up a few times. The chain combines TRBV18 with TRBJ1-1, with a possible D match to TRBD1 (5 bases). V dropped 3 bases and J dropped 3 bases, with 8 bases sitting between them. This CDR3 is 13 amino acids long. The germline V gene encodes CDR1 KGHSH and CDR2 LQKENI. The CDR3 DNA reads TGTGCCAGCTCACCCCCAGGGTACACTGAAGCTTTCTTT. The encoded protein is CASSPPGYTEAFF.

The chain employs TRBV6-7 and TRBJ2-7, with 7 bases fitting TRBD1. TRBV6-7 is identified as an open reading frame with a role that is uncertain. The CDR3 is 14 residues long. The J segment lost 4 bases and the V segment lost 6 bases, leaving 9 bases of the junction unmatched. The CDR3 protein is CASRSTGTEYEQYF. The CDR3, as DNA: TGTGCCAGCAGGTCCACCGGGACAGAATACGAGCAGTACTTC.

The CDR3 sequence is CASSEARGRVDSNTGELFF. The CDR3, as DNA: TGTGCCAGCAGTGAAGCGCGGGGGAGGGTTGATTCGAACACCGGGGAGCTGTTTTTT. V gene TRBV2 combines with J gene TRBJ2-2, with TRBD2 matching 7 bases. Unmatched junction bases numbered 10, after V lost 0 bases and J lost 0 bases. The CDR3 spans 19 residues. In germline, CDR1 is SNHLY, CDR2 FYNNEI. The entire variable domain, with the rest obtained from reference TRBV2 and TRBJ2-2, is as follows: EPEVTQTPSHQVTQMGQEVILRCVPISNHLYFYWYRQILGQKVEFLVSFYNNEISEKSEIFDDQFSVERPDGSNFTLKIRSTKLEDSAMYFCASSEARGRVDSNTGELFFGEGSRLTVL.

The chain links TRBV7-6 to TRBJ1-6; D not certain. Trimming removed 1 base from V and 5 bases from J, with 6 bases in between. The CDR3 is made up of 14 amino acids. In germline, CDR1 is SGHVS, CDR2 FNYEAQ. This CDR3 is CASSLVTDNSPLHF. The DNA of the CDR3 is TGTGCCAGCAGCTTAGTAACAGATAATTCACCCCTCCACTTT.

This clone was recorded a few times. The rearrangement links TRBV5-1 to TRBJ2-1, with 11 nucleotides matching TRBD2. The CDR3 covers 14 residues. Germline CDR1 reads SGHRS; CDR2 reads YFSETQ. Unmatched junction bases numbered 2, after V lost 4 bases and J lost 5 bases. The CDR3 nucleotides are TGCGCCAGCAGCCTGGGACTAGCGGACAATGAGCAGTTCTTC. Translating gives CASSLGLADNEQFF.

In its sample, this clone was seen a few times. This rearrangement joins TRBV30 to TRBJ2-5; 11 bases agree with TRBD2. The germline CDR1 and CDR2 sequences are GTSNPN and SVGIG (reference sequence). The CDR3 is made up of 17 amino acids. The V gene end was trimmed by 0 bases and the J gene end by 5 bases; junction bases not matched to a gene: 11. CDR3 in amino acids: CAWSVPRVAGGFETQYF. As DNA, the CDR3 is TGTGCCTGGAGTGTACCCCGGGTAGCGGGAGGGTTTGAGACCCAGTACTTC. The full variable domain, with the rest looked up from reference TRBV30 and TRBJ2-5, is SQTIHQWPATLVQPVGSPLSLECTVEGTSNPNLYWYRQAAGRGLQLLFYSVGIGQISSEVPQNLSASRPQDRQFILSSKKLLLSDSGFYLCAWSVPRVAGGFETQYFGPGTRLLVL.

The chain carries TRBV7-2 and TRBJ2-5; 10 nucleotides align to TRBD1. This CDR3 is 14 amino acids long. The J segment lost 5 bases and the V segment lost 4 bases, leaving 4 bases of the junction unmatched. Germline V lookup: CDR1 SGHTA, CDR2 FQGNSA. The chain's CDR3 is CASSSDRGQETQYF. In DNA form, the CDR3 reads TGTGCCAGCAGCTCCGACAGGGGGCAGGAGACCCAGTACTTC.

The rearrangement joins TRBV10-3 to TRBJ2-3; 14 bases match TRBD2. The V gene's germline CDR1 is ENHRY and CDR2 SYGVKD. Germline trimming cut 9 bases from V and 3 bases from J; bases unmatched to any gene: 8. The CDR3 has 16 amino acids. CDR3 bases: TGTGCCATGTCCGGGACTAGCGGGAGAGGGACAGATACGCAGTATTTT. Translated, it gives CAMSGTSGRGTDTQYF.

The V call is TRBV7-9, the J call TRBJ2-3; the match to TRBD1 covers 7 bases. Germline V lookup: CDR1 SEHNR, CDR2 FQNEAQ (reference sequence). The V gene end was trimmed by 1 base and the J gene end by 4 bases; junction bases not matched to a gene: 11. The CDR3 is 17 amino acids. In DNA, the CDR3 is TGTGCCAGCAGCTTAGGAGACAGGGTCTATTGGGCAGATACGCAGTATTTT. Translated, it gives CASSLGDRVYWADTQYF.

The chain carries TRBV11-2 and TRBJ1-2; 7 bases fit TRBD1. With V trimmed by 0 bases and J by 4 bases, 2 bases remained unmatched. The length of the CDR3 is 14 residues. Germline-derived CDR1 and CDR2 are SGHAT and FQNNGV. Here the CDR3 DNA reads TGTGCCAGCAGCTTAGATACAGGGGCCTATGGCTACACCTTC. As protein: CASSLDTGAYGYTF.

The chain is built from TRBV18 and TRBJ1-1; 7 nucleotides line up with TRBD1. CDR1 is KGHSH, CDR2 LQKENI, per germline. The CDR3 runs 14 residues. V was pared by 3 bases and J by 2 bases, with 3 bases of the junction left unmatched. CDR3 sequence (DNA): TGTGCCAGCTCACCCGACAGGGTTAACACTGAAGCTTTCTTT. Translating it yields CASSPDRVNTEAFF.

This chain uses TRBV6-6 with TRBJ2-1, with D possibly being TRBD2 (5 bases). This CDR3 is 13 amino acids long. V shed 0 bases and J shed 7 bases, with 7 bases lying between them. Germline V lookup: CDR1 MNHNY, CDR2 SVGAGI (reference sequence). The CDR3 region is CASSYSGDNEQFF. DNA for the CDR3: TGTGCCAGCAGTTACTCGGGAGATAATGAGCAGTTCTTC.

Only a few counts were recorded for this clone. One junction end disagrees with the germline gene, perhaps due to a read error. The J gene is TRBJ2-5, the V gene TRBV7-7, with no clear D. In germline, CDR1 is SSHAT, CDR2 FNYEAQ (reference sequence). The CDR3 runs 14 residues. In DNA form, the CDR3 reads TGTGCTAGCAGCCTGTCCGGGTTCCAAGAGACCCAGTACTTC. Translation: CASSLSGFQETQYF.

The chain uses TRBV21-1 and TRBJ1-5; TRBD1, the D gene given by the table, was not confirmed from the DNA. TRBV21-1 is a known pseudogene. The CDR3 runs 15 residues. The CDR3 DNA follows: TGTGCCAGCAGCAAAGATGGGACAGAGAATCAGCCCCAGCATTTT. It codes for CASSKDGTENQPQHF.

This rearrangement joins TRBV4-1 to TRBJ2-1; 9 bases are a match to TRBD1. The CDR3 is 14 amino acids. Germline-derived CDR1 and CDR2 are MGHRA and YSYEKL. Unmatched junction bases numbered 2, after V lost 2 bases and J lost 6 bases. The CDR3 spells CASSQLTGGNEQFF. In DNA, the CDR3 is TGCGCCAGCAGCCAACTGACAGGGGGCAATGAGCAGTTCTTC.

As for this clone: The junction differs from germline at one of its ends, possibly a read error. The chain's CDR3 is CASSEGRSGGFNEQFF. The CDR3 region has the DNA TGTGCCAGCAGCGAAGGTAGAAGCGGGGGGTTTAATGAGCAGTTCTTC. J is TRBJ2-1 and V is TRBV2; 9 nucleotides match TRBD2. Germline CDR1 is SNHLY and CDR2 is FYNNEI. CDR3 length equals 16 residues.

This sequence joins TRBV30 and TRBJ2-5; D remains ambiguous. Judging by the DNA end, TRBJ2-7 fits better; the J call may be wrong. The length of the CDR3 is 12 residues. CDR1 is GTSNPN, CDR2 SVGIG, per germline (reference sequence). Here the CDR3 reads CAWSNPDYEQYF. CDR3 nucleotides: TGTGCCTGGAGTAACCCCGACTACGAGCAGTACTTC.

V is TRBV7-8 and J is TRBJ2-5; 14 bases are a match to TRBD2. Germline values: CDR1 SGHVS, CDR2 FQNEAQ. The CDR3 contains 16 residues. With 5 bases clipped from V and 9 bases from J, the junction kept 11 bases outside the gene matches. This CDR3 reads CASSLQGLAGVVAQYF. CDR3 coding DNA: TGTGCCAGCAGCCTACAGGGACTAGCGGGAGTGGTGGCCCAGTACTTC. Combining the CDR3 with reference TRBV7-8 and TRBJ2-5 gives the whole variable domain GAGVSQSPRYKVAKRGQDVALRCDPISGHVSLFWYQQALGQGPEFLTYFQNEAQLDKSGLPSDRFFAERPEGSVSTLKIQRTQQEDSAVYLCASSLQGLAGVVAQYFGPGTRLLVL.

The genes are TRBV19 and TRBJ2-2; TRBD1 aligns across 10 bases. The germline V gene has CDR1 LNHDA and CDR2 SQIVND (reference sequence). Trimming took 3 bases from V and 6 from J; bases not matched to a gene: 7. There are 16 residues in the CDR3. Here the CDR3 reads CASSILGQGSSGELFF. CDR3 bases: TGTGCCAGTAGTATTTTGGGACAGGGGTCGTCCGGGGAGCTGTTTTTT. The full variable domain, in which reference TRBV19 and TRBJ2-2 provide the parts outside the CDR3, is DGGITQSPKYLFRKEGQNVTLSCEQNLNHDAMYWYRQDPGQGLRLIYYSQIVNDFQKGDIAEGYSVSREKKESFPLTVTSAQKNPTAFYLCASSILGQGSSGELFFGEGSRLTVL.

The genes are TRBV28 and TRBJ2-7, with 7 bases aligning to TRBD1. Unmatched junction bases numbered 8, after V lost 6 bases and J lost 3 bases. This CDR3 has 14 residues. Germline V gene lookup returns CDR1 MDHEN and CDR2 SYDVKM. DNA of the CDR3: TGTGCCAGCAGCCTCGGGACAGTTCTCTACGAGCAGTACTTC. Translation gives CASSLGTVLYEQYF.

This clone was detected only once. The CDR3 DNA is TGTGCCTGGAGTCGAGACAGGGGGTTGTACGAGCAGTACTTC. This sequence encodes CAWSRDRGLYEQYF. The V call is TRBV30, the J call TRBJ2-5, with TRBD1 matching over 9 bases. The J call could be wrong; TRBJ2-7 is a better fit for the DNA end. The CDR3 is 14 amino acids. Germline values: CDR1 GTSNPN, CDR2 SVGIG (reference sequence).

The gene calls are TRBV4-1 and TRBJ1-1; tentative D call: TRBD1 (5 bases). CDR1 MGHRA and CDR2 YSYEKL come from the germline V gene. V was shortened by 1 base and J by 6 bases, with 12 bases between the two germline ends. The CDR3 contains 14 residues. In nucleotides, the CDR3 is TGCGCCAGCAGCCAAGCGACAGTAGGCGCTGAAGCTTTCTTT. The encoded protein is CASSQATVGAEAFF.

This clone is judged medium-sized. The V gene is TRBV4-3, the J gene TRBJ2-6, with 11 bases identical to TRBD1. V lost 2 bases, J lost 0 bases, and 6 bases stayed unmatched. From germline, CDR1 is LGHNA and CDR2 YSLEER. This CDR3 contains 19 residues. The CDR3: CASSQPGTGGYSGANVLTF. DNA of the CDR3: TGCGCCAGCAGCCAACCGGGGACAGGGGGTTACTCTGGGGCCAACGTCCTGACTTTC.

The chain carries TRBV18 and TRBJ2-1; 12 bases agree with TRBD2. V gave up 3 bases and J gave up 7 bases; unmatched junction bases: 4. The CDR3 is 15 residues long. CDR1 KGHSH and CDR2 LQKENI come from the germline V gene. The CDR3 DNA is TGTGCCAGCTCACCGATACTAGCGGGAGGAAATGAGCAGTTCTTC. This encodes CASSPILAGGNEQFF.

As DNA, the CDR3 is TGTGCCAGCAGCCGTCAGGGGAGGGAACGGCAGCCCCAGCATTTT. Protein: CASSRQGRERQPQHF. The rearrangement links TRBV7-2 to TRBJ1-5, with TRBD1 as a possible D gene (6 bases). The V gene's germline CDR1 is SGHTA and CDR2 FQGNSA. The CDR3 sequence is 15 residues long. Trimming pared 5 bases from V and 7 bases from J, leaving 18 bases between.

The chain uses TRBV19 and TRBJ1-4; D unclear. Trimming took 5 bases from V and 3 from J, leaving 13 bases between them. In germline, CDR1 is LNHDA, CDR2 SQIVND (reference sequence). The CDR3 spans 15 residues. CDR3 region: CASSPARGSNEKLFF. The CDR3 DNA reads TGTGCCAGTAGTCCGGCTCGGGGTTCTAATGAAAAACTGTTTTTT. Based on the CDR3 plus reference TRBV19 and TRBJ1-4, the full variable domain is DGGITQSPKYLFRKEGQNVTLSCEQNLNHDAMYWYRQDPGQGLRLIYYSQIVNDFQKGDIAEGYSVSREKKESFPLTVTSAQKNPTAFYLCASSPARGSNEKLFFGSGTQLSVL.

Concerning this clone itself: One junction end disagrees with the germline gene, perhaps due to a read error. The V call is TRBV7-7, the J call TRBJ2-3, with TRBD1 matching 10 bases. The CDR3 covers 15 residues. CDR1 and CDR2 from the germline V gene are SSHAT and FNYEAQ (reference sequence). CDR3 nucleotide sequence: TGTGCTAGCAGCTTGGGGGGACAGGGGACCGATACGCAGTATTTT. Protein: CASSLGGQGTDTQYF.